A single sample is the source of the 20 T cell receptor beta chains below, sequenced in a study of human T cells and chemical hapten exposure. Time point denoted: patch test 1, 2 weeks after DPC sensitization. The treatment: therapeutic diphenylcyclopropenone sensitization with weekly scalp DPC. TCRdb processed the RACE reads anew with MiXCR; each CDR3 protein has one entry. The sample has a few hundred thousand distinct CDR3 sequences, more than 4.5% seen once. Specimen: whole blood, collected in connection with sensitization to the hapten diphenylcyclopropenone (DPC). The receptors come from a woman in her forties or fifties with alopecia areata. Some clones in this sample may be carry-over from other donors' samples.

This clonotype has at least ten counts. The V call is TRBV6-2 or TRBV6-3, the J call TRBJ1-1; D unclear. The V end lost 2 bases, the J end lost 1 base, and 8 bases lay between the germline ends. CDR1 is MNHEY, CDR2 SVGEGT, per germline. The CDR3 totals 14 residues. CDR3 residues: CASSYGVRNTEAFF. CDR3 nucleotides: TGTGCCAGCAGTTACGGGGTCCGGAACACTGAAGCTTTCTTT.

The gene calls are TRBV6-5 and TRBJ2-7, with 11 bases matching TRBD2. The ends lost 6 bases at V and 6 bases at J; junction bases unmatched: 10. Germline assignment: CDR1 MNHEY and CDR2 SVGAGI. CDR3 length: 15 residues. Here the CDR3 DNA reads TGTGCCAGCAGAGTAACACTAGCGGGAGTGTCCGAGCAGTACTTC. The encoded protein is CASRVTLAGVSEQYF.

The rearrangement uses TRBV3-1 and TRBJ2-1; D possibly corresponds to TRBD1 (5 bases). The germline V gene has CDR1 LGHDT and CDR2 YNNKEL (reference sequence). V lost 8 bases and J 5 bases, leaving 19 bases between the germline ends. This CDR3 comprises 15 residues. The CDR3 sequence: CASRIEAGPHNEQFF. In nucleotides, the CDR3 is TGTGCCAGCCGCATTGAAGCAGGGCCCCACAATGAGCAGTTCTTC.

The table lists this clonotype with many counts. This sequence joins TRBV30 and TRBJ1-2; no firm D call. This CDR3 has 13 amino acids. The V end was cut by 2 bases, the J end by 2 bases, with 9 bases between. CDR1 and CDR2 (germline): GTSNPN, SVGIG (reference sequence). The CDR3 here is CAWSLHQNYGYTF. CDR3 DNA: TGTGCCTGGAGTCTACACCAGAACTATGGCTACACCTTC.

This clonotype was counted a few times. The J gene is TRBJ1-1, the V gene TRBV29-1, with D possibly being TRBD1 (6 bases). Looked up from germline, CDR1 is SQVTM and CDR2 is ANQGSEA. The germline V and J ends were trimmed by 6 bases and 8 bases, with 19 bases remaining between them. CDR3 length: 13 residues. The CDR3 loop reads CSVPGTRGREAFF. CDR3 nucleotide sequence: TGCAGCGTCCCCGGGACAAGGGGAAGGGAAGCTTTCTTT.

The table lists this clonotype with many counts. The rearrangement uses TRBV20-1 and TRBJ1-5; 9 bases agree with TRBD1. The germline V gene has CDR1 DFQATT and CDR2 SNEGSKA (reference sequence). The CDR3 has 19 residues. The V segment lost 0 bases and the J segment 5 bases; nucleotides outside the gene matches: 17. The CDR3 loop reads CSARETGTGLIRVYQPQHF. DNA for the CDR3: TGCAGTGCTAGAGAGACCGGGACAGGGCTCATCCGGGTATATCAGCCCCAGCATTTT.

The chain is built from TRBV24-1 and TRBJ2-3; D possibly corresponds to TRBD2 (5 bases). This CDR3 has 14 residues. The germline V gene encodes CDR1 KGHDR and CDR2 SFDVKD. The ends were cut back, 5 bases at V and 0 bases at J, with 8 bases in the middle. DNA of the CDR3: TGTGCCACCAGTGGACCGGGGAGCACAGATACGCAGTATTTT. It codes for CATSGPGSTDTQYF.

This clonotype was seen more than once but under ten times. The chain employs TRBV10-3 and TRBJ1-3, with TRBD1 identical over 8 bases. V was pared by 7 bases and J by 2 bases, with 10 bases of the junction left unmatched. Germline lookup yields CDR1 ENHRY and CDR2 SYGVKD. This CDR3 comprises 16 residues. Here the CDR3 DNA reads TGTGCCATCAACCCAATGGTCAGGGGGCCTGGAAACACCATATATTTT. Translating gives CAINPMVRGPGNTIYF.

A remark on this clonotype: One base away lies a much larger clone, so this may be a sequencing read error. The V call is TRBV12-3 or TRBV12-4, the J call TRBJ2-7; 8 positions agree with TRBD2. The CDR3 length is 15 residues. J gave up 2 bases and V 3 bases, and 6 bases lay outside the gene matches. The CDR3 reads CASSLAGGHTYEQYF. CDR3 DNA: TGTGCCAGCAGTTTGGCGGGGGGCCACACCTACGAGCAGTACTTC.

This chain links TRBV7-6 with TRBJ2-3; a weak D match, TRBD2 (6 bases). The V gene's germline CDR1 is SGHVS and CDR2 FNYEAQ. Trimming removed 4 bases at V and 8 bases at J, with 31 bases between. This CDR3 has 19 residues. CDR3 loop: CASSWLGYRTNPLESTQYF. The CDR3 nucleotides read TGTGCCAGCAGCTGGCTGGGTTACCGGACTAACCCCCTAGAAAGTACGCAGTATTTT. The full variable domain, rest sourced from reference TRBV7-6 and TRBJ2-3, is GAGVSQSPRYKVTKRGQDVALRCDPISGHVSLYWYRQALGQGPEFLTYFNYEAQQDKSGLPNDRFSAERPEGSISTLTIQRTEQRDSAMYRCASSWLGYRTNPLESTQYFGPGTRLTVL.

This clonotype has a handful of counts. This chain uses TRBV9 with TRBJ2-7, with D perhaps being TRBD1 or TRBD2 (7 bases each). The germline CDR1 and CDR2 sequences are SGDLS and YYNGEE. V shed 3 bases and J shed 8 bases, with 18 bases lying between them. The CDR3 spans 14 residues. The CDR3 DNA reads as TGTGCCAGCAGCGAGGACTGGGAGGGGGCAAAGCAGTACTTC. Encoded protein: CASSEDWEGAKQYF.

In this sample, this clonotype turned up many times. The chain has TRBV6-2 or TRBV6-3 and TRBJ1-5; D unclear. The CDR3 loop spans 14 amino acids. Looked up from germline, CDR1 is MNHEY and CDR2 is SVGEGT. V lost 4 bases, J lost 0 bases, and 7 bases lay in between. The CDR3 DNA sequence: TGTGCCAGCAGTTCCGGACTTAGCAATCAGCCCCAGCATTTT. Protein sequence: CASSSGLSNQPQHF.

This clonotype was counted ten times or more. V and J are TRBV29-1 and TRBJ2-1; TRBD1 agrees at 9 bases. CDR3 length equals 15 residues. Per the germline V gene, CDR1 is SQVTM and CDR2 is ANQGSEA. CDR3 bases: TGCAGTGTACTTCCCGGGACAGGGACTTACAATGAGCAGTTCTTC. It is translated as CSVLPGTGTYNEQFF.

In this sample, this clonotype turned up a few times. This rearrangement joins TRBV10-3 to TRBJ1-2; TRBD1 is a possible D gene (5 bases). Deletions cut 10 bases from V and 3 bases from J, with 18 bases between. Per germline, CDR1 ENHRY and CDR2 SYGVKD. This CDR3 has 14 amino acids. CDR3 residues: CATRIAGRDYGYTF. The CDR3 DNA follows: TGTGCCACGAGAATAGCAGGGAGGGACTATGGCTACACCTTC.

This clonotype was recorded a few times. The CDR3 loop reads CASSLVKGSGANVLTF. As DNA, the CDR3 is TGCGCCAGCAGCTTGGTCAAAGGATCTGGGGCCAACGTCCTGACTTTC. V gene TRBV5-1 combines with J gene TRBJ2-6; no firm D call. The CDR3 extends over 16 amino acids. Germline V gives CDR1 SGHRS, CDR2 YFSETQ. V shed 0 bases and J shed 1 base, with 8 bases lying between them.

The genes are TRBV11-2 and TRBJ2-1, with 11 nucleotides matching TRBD2. This CDR3 region has 15 residues. CDR1 is SGHAT and CDR2 is FQNNGV in the germline V gene. Trimming cost V 2 bases and J 7 bases; bases outside gene matches: 4. The CDR3 here is CASSLSSGGRNEQFF. CDR3 DNA: TGTGCCAGCAGCTTATCTAGCGGGGGGCGAAATGAGCAGTTCTTC.

The chain joins TRBV18 to TRBJ1-2; 8 bases are shared with TRBD1. This CDR3 has 14 amino acids. Germline CDR1 KGHSH, CDR2 LQKENI. J lost 7 bases, V lost 7 bases, and 11 bases had no gene match. The DNA of the CDR3 is TGTGCCAGCTTACCCCTCGACAGGGGTCGTGGCTACACCTTC. Translating gives CASLPLDRGRGYTF.

The rearrangement links TRBV11-2 to TRBJ2-5, with 9 bases fitting TRBD2. V lost 7 bases to trimming and J lost 4 bases; unmatched junction nucleotides: 13. The CDR3 is 16 residues long. The germline gives CDR1 SGHAT, CDR2 FQNNGV. The CDR3 region is CASTDRLADPAETQYF. As DNA, the CDR3 is TGTGCCAGCACCGATCGACTAGCGGATCCCGCAGAGACCCAGTACTTC.

This clonotype has at least ten counts. This sequence joins TRBV5-1 and TRBJ2-3; D ambiguous. CDR3 length: 12 amino acids. V gave up 5 bases and J gave up 0 bases, with 4 bases separating them. The germline gives CDR1 SGHRS, CDR2 YFSETQ. The CDR3 reads CASRVSTDTQYF. The CDR3 nucleotides are TGCGCCAGCAGGGTTAGCACAGATACGCAGTATTTT.

The V call is TRBV6-5, the J call TRBJ2-1; no firm D call. The CDR3 covers 14 residues. V dropped 5 bases and J dropped 0 bases, with 8 bases sitting between them. Germline V gives CDR1 MNHEY, CDR2 SVGAGI. The CDR3 is CASSQTPSYNEQFF. The CDR3 DNA reads as TGTGCCAGCAGTCAAACACCCTCCTACAATGAGCAGTTCTTC.